This is a list of T cell receptor beta chains from one sample in a study of T cell repertoires in cytomegalovirus infection. MiXCR, run by TCRdb on the reads, gives a single entry per CDR3 protein. The data contain some 680,000 distinct CDR3 sequences, 35% to 45% of them singletons. Sample: PBMCs. The receptors shown here come from a human donor in good health (CMV status not recorded). Some clones in this sample may be carry-over from other donors' samples. CDR3s include the opening cysteine and the closing phenylalanine or tryptophan. A D gene is named only where the DNA matches it firmly. Size is omitted from some rows. Given values are once, few, many or a class for expanded clones.

v_gene,len,d_gene,abundance,j_gene,CDR3aa,CDR3nt
TRBV6-6,13,.,.,TRBJ1-1,CASSYKQNTEAFF,TGTGCCAGCAGTTACAAGCAGAACACTGAAGCTTTCTTT
TRBV5-1,15,.,.,TRBJ2-3,CASSRPRGTTDTQYF,TGCGCCAGCAGCCGGCCCCGGGGGACCACAGATACGCAGTATTTT
TRBV20-1,14,TRBD2,many,TRBJ2-1,CSAPRAGGSNEQFF,TGCAGTGCCCCTAGGGCGGGGGGCAGCAATGAGCAGTTCTTC
TRBV7-2,20,.,many,TRBJ2-6,CASSFFLQARAFSGANVLTF,TGTGCCAGCAGCTTTTTCCTACAGGCCCGGGCCTTCTCTGGGGCCAACGTCCTGACTTTC
TRBV5-1,14,.,few,TRBJ1-4,CASSLDRAFGKLFF,TGCGCCAGCAGCTTGGACAGGGCGTTTGGAAAACTGTTTTTT
TRBV7-9,16,.,once,TRBJ2-1,CASSPRADGANNEQFF,TGTGCCAGCAGCCCCCGGGCCGACGGAGCGAACAATGAGCAGTTCTTC
TRBV6-2/TRBV6-3,16,TRBD1,.,TRBJ2-7,CASSFKPGQSSYEQYF,TGTGCCAGCAGTTTCAAACCGGGACAGAGCTCCTACGAGCAGTACTTC
TRBV12-3/TRBV12-4,14,.,.,TRBJ2-7,CASSLSSPVPEQYF,TGTGCCAGCAGTTTATCGTCGCCGGTCCCCGAGCAGTACTTC
TRBV14,16,.,.,TRBJ2-5,CASSPSPTGYQETQYF,TGTGCCAGCAGCCCTAGTCCAACTGGGTACCAAGAGACCCAGTACTTC
TRBV3-1,14,TRBD2,.,TRBJ2-7,CASSPSGANYEQYF,TGTGCCAGCAGCCCCAGCGGGGCCAACTACGAGCAGTACTTC
TRBV5-6,12,.,.,TRBJ1-2,CASSASELGYTF,TGTGCCAGCAGCGCCTCGGAACTCGGCTACACCTTC